This TCR beta chain was sequenced in a study of T-cell reconstitution after alpha-beta-depleted transplantation in children. V was trimmed by 0 bases and J by 3 bases, leaving 11 bases between them. The CDR3 sequence is 15 residues long. Germline V gene data show CDR1 as SGDLS and CDR2 as YYNGEE. During its preparation, the TCRbeta library received unique molecular identifiers. TCRdb reprocessed the PCR reads via MiXCR and lists one record per CDR3 protein. In the table there are fewer than 150,000 distinct CDR3 sequences, 8.5% to 10% of which are singletons. A note on this clonotype: Its antigen is not identified.

Study-level findings and limits: After transplant, high TCRbeta diversity at day 60 in some patients arose from surviving recipient T cells and thymic progenitors. Hyperexpanded clones declined; after one year, newly produced T cells mostly supplied diversity. The study reportedly traced alpha-beta T cells about two months after transplant to several hundred expanded graft clones.

The chain joins TRBV9 to TRBJ2-3; D may be TRBD1 or TRBD2 (5 bases each). The sample was PBMCs, mostly from graft donor cells, taken 180 days after TCRalphabeta/CD19-depleted stem cell transplant. The clonotype was recovered from a girl under three years old who had a stem cell transplant for combined immunodeficiency, so the T cells may come from the graft donor. The CDR3 loop is CASSVAGPWTDTQYF. The CDR3 bases are TGTGCCAGCAGCGTAGCGGGGCCCTGGACAGATACGCAGTATTTT.